The entry that follows covers one TCR beta chain sequence. The antigen is undetermined. Each of the donors was a healthy adult who was HIV-negative and had not had a recent acute infection or vaccination. Genomic DNA from each subset was divided evenly over several immunoSEQ plates. The protocol was immunoSEQ multiplex PCR, while the TCRdb copy is restricted to in-frame clones and leaves out a portion. The sample includes around 500,000 clones, about 85% of them seen just once. The V gene lost 10 bases and the J gene lost 5 bases, with 16 bases spanning the gap. This CDR3 has 13 residues. Germline CDR1 reads SNHLY; CDR2 reads FYNNEI. This record comes from a study of shared clonotypes between healthy human individuals. Turning to the study itself: Two female and three male donors aged 18 to 49 were enrolled.

General study points: The low donor count limited represented genetic and exposure-history diversity.

The sequence derives from a woman in her thirties or forties in good health. Some clones in this sample may be carry-over from other donors' samples. The rearrangement uses TRBV2 and TRBJ2-3; perhaps TRBD1 as D (6 bases). Sequencing was carried out using PBMCs. The CDR3 DNA is TGTGCCATCGAGGGACACTTAGGAGATACGCAGTATTTT. The encoded protein is CAIEGHLGDTQYF.